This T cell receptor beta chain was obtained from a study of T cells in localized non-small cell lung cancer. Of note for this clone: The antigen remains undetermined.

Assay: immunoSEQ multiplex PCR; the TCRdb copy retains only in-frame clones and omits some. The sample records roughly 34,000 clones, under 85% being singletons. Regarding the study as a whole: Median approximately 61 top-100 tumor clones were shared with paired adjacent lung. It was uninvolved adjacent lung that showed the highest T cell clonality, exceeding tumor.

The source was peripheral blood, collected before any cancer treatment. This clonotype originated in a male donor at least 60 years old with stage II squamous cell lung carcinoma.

The CDR3 loop is CASSGGQSRFSPLREKLFF. Written as DNA, the CDR3 is TGTGCCAGTAGTGGGGGACAGTCCCGTTTTTCGCCCCTGCGTGAAAAACTGTTTTTT. V gene TRBV19 combines with J gene TRBJ1-4, with 7 positions matching TRBD1. The V segment lost 5 bases and the J segment 7 bases; nucleotides outside the gene matches: 22. The CDR3 is made up of 19 amino acids. CDR1 LNHDA and CDR2 SQIVND come from the germline V gene (reference sequence).